This entry is about one TCR beta chain. No cognate antigen has been identified for it. Per-base quality was not reported, and no clone a single base away is much larger than it. The sample originates from a study of blood T cell repertoires in COVID-19 (dated by TCRdb to the early 2020s). For the wider study: Samples covering the acute and convalescent phases of COVID-19 were provided by collaborators in the United States, Italy and Spain. The samples were drawn from two sources: the first 160 participants of the ongoing ImmuneRACE study, and 1,000 to 1,500 subjects contributed by 6 global collaborators. The prospective study material was composed of cDNA or gDNA derived from T cells, B-cell-depleted T cells, or PBMCs. Deeply sampled blood TCRbeta repertoires from subjects exposed to, actively infected with, or recovered from COVID-19 were included in the dataset. The sample metadata nearly always contained a de-identified subject ID, COVID-19 status, age in years and sex. HLA class I and class II types, where available, came from metadata supplied by the sample provider rather than from assay-based typing. The repertoires were released in a freely available public database meant as a resource for research on the immune response to SARS-CoV-2.

TCRbeta CDR3 regions were amplified from genomic DNA using the immunoSEQ Assay, a bias-controlled multiplex PCR. For the original study's pipeline: The number of nucleated cells in each sample was estimated by amplification of reference gene primers within the assay. Sequence reads were collapsed and filtered to measure the absolute abundance of every unique TCRbeta CDR3 rearrangement. For each sample, productive Simpson clonality was calculated as the square root of Simpson's diversity index over productive rearrangements. TCRdb took over this immuneACCESS table, retaining in-frame rearrangements with V and J assigned. Such tables are incomplete; in checked studies, under half of the missing clones stem from an unresolved V gene, and the remainder is unexplained. The V and J calls and the clone size are those of that table, but D and trimming were determined from the DNA. Counted in this sample were more than 50,000 clones; 70% to 90% of them appeared once. The ten largest account for approximately 4% of the sample.

Results and caveats for the whole study, not just this receptor: The amount of clinical and demographic metadata varied by source and participant and was provided uncurated.

Whole blood was collected in K2EDTA tubes by collaborating institutions according to the institutions' own protocols. For TCRbeta analysis, collaborators shipped samples in one of three forms: frozen whole blood, isolated PBMCs, or DNA extracted from either of those sample types. This sequence was found in a human donor in a cohort sampled during active COVID-19. The sequenced material came from peripheral blood.

In nucleotide form, the sequence is TGTGCCAGCAGCAGAGGGGGAGATGGCACAGATACGCAGTATTTT. It is translated as CASSRGGDGTDTQYF. Recombination joined TRBV7-9 with TRBJ2-3; matching of 6 bases hints at TRBD1 as the D gene. CDR1 and CDR2 were assigned from the germline V gene (reference sequence) as SEHNR and FQNEAQ. At the junction V is shortened by 5 bases and J by 1 base, with 13 bases in between. The CDR3 has 15 amino acids, counting the end cysteine and phenylalanine. Of the read, only the CDR3 DNA is kept; its 45 bases are in frame from base 1.